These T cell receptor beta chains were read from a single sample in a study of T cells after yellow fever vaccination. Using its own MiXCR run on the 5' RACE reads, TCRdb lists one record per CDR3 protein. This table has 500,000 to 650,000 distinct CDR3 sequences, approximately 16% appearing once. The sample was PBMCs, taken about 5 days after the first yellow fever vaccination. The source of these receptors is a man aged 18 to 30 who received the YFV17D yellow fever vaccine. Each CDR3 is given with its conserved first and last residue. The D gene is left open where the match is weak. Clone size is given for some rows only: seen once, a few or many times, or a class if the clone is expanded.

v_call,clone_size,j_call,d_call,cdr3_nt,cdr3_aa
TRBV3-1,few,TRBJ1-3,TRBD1,TGTGCCAGCAGCCACGACAGGGGGCTAAGAGGAAACACCATATATTTT,CASSHDRGLRGNTIYF
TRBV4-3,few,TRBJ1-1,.,TGCGCCAGCAGCCCCGGGGACCCCACTGCGAACACTGAAGCTTTCTTT,CASSPGDPTANTEAFF
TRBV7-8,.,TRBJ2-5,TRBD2,TGTGCCAGCAGCTCACCCAGCGGGGGGGCAGAGACCCAGTACTTC,CASSSPSGGAETQYF
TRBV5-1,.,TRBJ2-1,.,TGCGCCAGCAACGGGGGACTGGCCAATGAGCAGTTCTTC,CASNGGLANEQFF
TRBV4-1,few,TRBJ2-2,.,TGCGCCAGCAGATGGTCAGAGGGGTCGCCCACCGGGGAGCTGTTTTTT,CASRWSEGSPTGELFF
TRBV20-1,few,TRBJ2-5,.,TGCAGTGCCGGACTCGTCCGGGGGACCCAGTACTTC,CSAGLVRGTQYF
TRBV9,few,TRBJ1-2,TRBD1,TGTGCCAGCAGCGCCACGGGACAGTGGTCGGATGGCTACACCTTC,CASSATGQWSDGYTF
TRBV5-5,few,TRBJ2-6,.,TGTGCCAGCACCCCCAAGGAATCTACCTTCTCTGGGGCCAACGTCCTGACTTTC,CASTPKESTFSGANVLTF
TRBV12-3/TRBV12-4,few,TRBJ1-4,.,TGTGCCAGCAGCCTCGGACGGGTTAATGAAAAACTGTTTTTT,CASSLGRVNEKLFF
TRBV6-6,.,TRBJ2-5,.,TGTGCCAGCAGTTGGACTGTCCGGGAGACCCAGTACTTC,CASSWTVRETQYF
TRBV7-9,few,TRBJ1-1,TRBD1,TGTGCCAGCAGCTCAGGGGGAGGTTTCACTGAAGCTTTCTTT,CASSSGGGFTEAFF
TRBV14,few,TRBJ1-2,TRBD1,TGTGCCAGCAGCCAAGATCATGGGACAGGGTCTCTCTACACCTTC,CASSQDHGTGSLYTF
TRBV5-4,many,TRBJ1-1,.,TGTGCCAGCAGCTTGCCGGCGGGGCTCGGAACGTTCGCGTTT,CASSLPAGLGTFAF
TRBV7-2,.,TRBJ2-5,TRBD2,TGTGCCAGCCTTGCGGGGGGGAACCAAGAGACCCAGTACTTC,CASLAGGNQETQYF
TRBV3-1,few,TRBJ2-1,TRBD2,TGTGCCAGCAGCTTCGGGACTAGCGGGGCCAGGGAGCAGTTCTTC,CASSFGTSGAREQFF
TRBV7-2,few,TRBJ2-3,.,TGTGCCAGCAGCTTGGGGGGAAGTGGTACGCAGTATTTT,CASSLGGSGTQYF
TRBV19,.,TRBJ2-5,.,TGTGCCAGTAGTATCCGTGGGGGGCAAGAGACCCAGTACTTC,CASSIRGGQETQYF
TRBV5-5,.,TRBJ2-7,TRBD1,TGTGCCAGCAGCGCACAGGGGACCTACGAGCAGTACTTC,CASSAQGTYEQYF
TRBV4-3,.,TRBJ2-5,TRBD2,TGCGCCAGCAGCCAAGATCTGGCTAGCGGACAAGAGACCCAGTACTTC,CASSQDLASGQETQYF
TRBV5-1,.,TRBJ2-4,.,TGCGCCAGCAGGAGTACCGACCCACGGGGCATTCAGTACTTC,CASRSTDPRGIQYF
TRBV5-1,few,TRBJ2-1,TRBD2,TGCGCCAGCAGCTTGGTACTAGCGGGGAACAATGAGCAGTTCTTC,CASSLVLAGNNEQFF
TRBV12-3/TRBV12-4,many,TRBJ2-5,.,TGTGCCAGCAGTTTAGCGGGGGTGGAGACCCAGTACTTC,CASSLAGVETQYF
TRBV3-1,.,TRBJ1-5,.,TGTGCCAGCATCCAAGATCATGGCAATCAGCCCCAGCATTTT,CASIQDHGNQPQHF
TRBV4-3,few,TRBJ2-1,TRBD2,TGCGCCAGCAGCCAAGATAGAGGTACTAGCGGGGGGGCCGTTGGATATGAGCAGTTCTTC,CASSQDRGTSGGAVGYEQFF
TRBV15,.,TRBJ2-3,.,TGTGCCACCAGCAGAAATTTTGATACGCAGTATTTT,CATSRNFDTQYF
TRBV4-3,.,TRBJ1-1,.,TGCGCCAGCAGCCCCCTGGGGGGGCCCGACACTGAAGCTTTCTTT,CASSPLGGPDTEAFF
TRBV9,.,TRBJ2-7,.,TGTGCCAGTAACACCGGCAGTAGCTCCTACGAGCAGTACTTC,CASNTGSSSYEQYF
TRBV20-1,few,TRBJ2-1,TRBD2,TGCAGTGCTATAGGCGGGGGGGCCAACAATGAGCAGTTCTTC,CSAIGGGANNEQFF
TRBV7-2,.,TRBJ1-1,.,TGTGCCAGCAGCCAGACAGGCGGCCTCAATACTGAAGCTTTCTTT,CASSQTGGLNTEAFF
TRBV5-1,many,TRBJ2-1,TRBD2,TGCGCCAGCAGCTTGCTCCCTGCGGGAGAAAATGAGCAGTTCTTC,CASSLLPAGENEQFF
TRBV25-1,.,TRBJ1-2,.,TGTGCCAGCAGTGAAGGAATAGGGACTTACTATGGCTACACCTTC,CASSEGIGTYYGYTF